Presented here are 21 T cell receptor beta chains from one specimen sequenced in a study of yellow fever vaccine responses in identical twins. TCRdb reanalysed the RT-PCR reads using MiXCR and keeps one entry per CDR3 protein. This repertoire shows 15,000 to 20,000 distinct CDR3 sequences, approximately 80% found once; its top ten account for 1.8%. Sequencing used T cells from blood (PBMCs), unsorted or a sorted subset (not recorded which), obtained before or after yellow fever vaccination (not recorded which). These receptors all stem from a woman younger than 35 who received the yellow fever vaccine.

The rearrangement links TRBV6-2 or TRBV6-3 to TRBJ2-5; the D is unclear. The CDR3 is made up of 12 amino acids. Germline V lookup: CDR1 MNHEY, CDR2 SVGEGT. Trimming took 0 bases from V and 4 from J, leaving 3 bases between them. In DNA form, the CDR3 reads TGTGCCAGCAGTTACTCTTCAGAGACCCAGTACTTC. Its translation: CASSYSSETQYF.

This clonotype has just one count. Written as DNA, the CDR3 is TGTGCCAGCCATCGAAGGGGGGGCGGCCCGCAAGAGACCCAGTACTTC. Translation gives CASHRRGGGPQETQYF. The V and J genes are TRBV3-1 and TRBJ2-5, with D possibly matching TRBD2 (7 bases). The V gene's germline CDR1 is LGHDT and CDR2 YNNKEL (reference sequence). The CDR3 consists of 16 residues. V shed 8 bases and J shed 2 bases, with 21 bases lying between them.

This clonotype was found a few times. The chain uses TRBV18 and TRBJ1-5; no reliable D call. CDR1 KGHSH and CDR2 LQKENI come from the germline V gene. The V gene lost 3 bases and the J gene lost 7 bases, with 10 bases spanning the gap. The CDR3 length is 13 residues. The chain's CDR3 is CASSPDSAQPQHF. CDR3 DNA sequence: TGTGCCAGCTCACCGGATTCGGCCCAGCCCCAGCATTTT.

This clonotype has just one count. The chain carries TRBV29-1 and TRBJ2-7; 8 bases line up with TRBD1. Trimming took 0 bases from V and 2 from J; bases not matched to a gene: 9. This CDR3 has 16 residues. Per germline, CDR1 SQVTM and CDR2 ANQGSEA. CDR3 sequence reads: CSVEEYPGGLTYEQYF. The CDR3 nucleotides are TGCAGCGTTGAAGAATACCCAGGGGGCCTTACCTACGAGCAGTACTTC.

This clonotype was observed a few times. V is TRBV19 and J is TRBJ1-1; D may be TRBD1 (5 bases). The CDR3 is 12 amino acids. V shed 5 bases and J shed 4 bases, with 8 bases lying between them. Germline V gene sequence: CDR1 LNHDA, CDR2 SQIVND (reference sequence). CDR3 residues: CASSRGGTEAFF. As DNA, the CDR3 is TGTGCCAGTAGTCGGGGCGGCACTGAAGCTTTCTTT.

This chain joins TRBV5-1 and TRBJ2-3; D remains unclear. The germline V and J ends were trimmed by 4 bases and 9 bases, with 12 bases remaining between them. Per the germline V gene, CDR1 is SGHRS and CDR2 is YFSETQ. This CDR3 is 12 amino acids long. The chain's CDR3 is CASSPKGFTQYF. The CDR3 DNA is TGCGCCAGCAGCCCGAAAGGGTTCACGCAGTATTTT.

V usage is TRBV18 and J usage is TRBJ2-5; TRBD2 might be the D (5 bases). This CDR3 spans 12 amino acids. Germline V gene sequence: CDR1 KGHSH, CDR2 LQKENI. V lost 3 bases and J lost 10, with 12 bases in between. This CDR3 reads CASSPDGVGQYF. The CDR3, as DNA: TGTGCCAGCTCACCCGACGGGGTAGGCCAGTACTTC.

The chain carries TRBV7-9 and TRBJ2-7; perhaps D is TRBD1 or TRBD2 (5 bases each). CDR3 length: 14 residues. CDR1 and CDR2 from the germline V gene are SEHNR and FQNEAQ (reference sequence). Trimming took off 0 bases at V and 2 bases at J, with 8 bases between the two ends. The CDR3 reads CASSLAGRTYEQYF. The CDR3 coding sequence is TGTGCCAGCAGCTTAGCGGGACGGACCTACGAGCAGTACTTC.

The chain's CDR3 is CASRQTGINEKLFF. In nucleotides, the CDR3 is TGTGCCAGCAGACAGACAGGGATTAATGAAAAACTGTTTTTT. The rearrangement joins TRBV7-9 to TRBJ1-4, with 7 bases matching TRBD1. The CDR3 spans 14 residues. CDR1 and CDR2 (germline): SEHNR, FQNEAQ (reference sequence). After removal of 6 bases from V and 4 bases from J, the junction contained 5 bases not matched to a gene.

The chain links TRBV12-3 or TRBV12-4 to TRBJ2-1; no firm D call. The CDR3 sequence is 13 residues long. The V and J ends lost 7 bases and 5 bases respectively, with 12 bases between them. Here the CDR3 reads CASTPRGNNEQFF. The CDR3 DNA reads as TGTGCCAGCACCCCGAGAGGAAACAATGAGCAGTTCTTC.

By share of the sample, this clonotype is medium-sized. The J gene is TRBJ2-3, the V gene TRBV14; D is perhaps TRBD2 (5 bases). There are 15 residues in the CDR3. The ends were cut back, 4 bases at V and 1 base at J, with 12 bases in the middle. Germline V lookup: CDR1 SGHDN, CDR2 FVKESK. Here the CDR3 reads CASSRPLGGTDTQYF. The CDR3 DNA reads TGTGCCAGCAGCCGCCCTCTCGGGGGCACAGATACGCAGTATTTT.

V and J are TRBV4-1 and TRBJ2-5; 8 bases fit TRBD1. The CDR3 runs to 15 residues. Germline CDR1 reads MGHRA; CDR2 reads YSYEKL. Trimming took 1 base from V and 5 from J; bases not matched to a gene: 6. The CDR3 bases are TGCGCCAGCAGCCAAGGCAGGGGGCTGGAGGAGACCCAGTACTTC. Amino acids: CASSQGRGLEETQYF.

The J gene is TRBJ2-7, the V gene TRBV11-1; weak D call: TRBD2 (5 bases). The CDR3 loop spans 16 amino acids. Germline loops: CDR1 SGHAT, CDR2 FQDESV (reference sequence). The ends were cut back, 3 bases at V and 2 bases at J, with 17 bases in the middle. Here the CDR3 reads CASSFRGSGSTYEQYF. The CDR3 nucleotides are TGTGCCAGCAGCTTTAGAGGGTCCGGTTCAACCTACGAGCAGTACTTC.

The chain joins TRBV13 to TRBJ1-2, with no clear D. The ends were cut back, 0 bases at V and 0 bases at J, with 5 bases in the middle. Germline V gives CDR1 PRHDT, CDR2 FYEKMQ (reference sequence). This CDR3 comprises 14 residues. The CDR3 DNA reads as TGTGCCAGCAGCTTAGGGGGAGCTAACTATGGCTACACCTTC. This encodes CASSLGGANYGYTF.

This clonotype came up a few times. The rearrangement uses TRBV23-1 and TRBJ1-5; 7 bases fit TRBD1. TRBV23-1 is flagged as an ORF with uncertain function. V lost 6 bases and J lost 2; bases outside the gene matches: 16. This CDR3 contains 18 residues. The CDR3 protein is CASSQQGKNPNGNQPQHF. CDR3 sequence (DNA): TGCGCCAGCAGCCAACAGGGGAAAAATCCAAATGGCAATCAGCCCCAGCATTTT.

The gene calls are TRBV20-1 and TRBJ2-7, with D hard to call. The V gene lost 0 bases and the J gene lost 2 bases, with 5 bases spanning the gap. CDR1 and CDR2 from the germline V gene are DFQATT and SNEGSKA (reference sequence). The CDR3 has 12 amino acids. CDR3 amino acids: CSARDNPYEQYF. The CDR3 DNA is TGCAGTGCTAGAGATAACCCCTACGAGCAGTACTTC.

CDR3 region: CSVEIAGGTGELFF. The DNA of the CDR3 is TGCAGCGTTGAGATAGCGGGAGGCACCGGGGAGCTGTTTTTT. The V call is TRBV29-1, the J call TRBJ2-2; the match to TRBD2 covers 10 bases. V shed 3 bases, J shed 4 bases, and the junction held 2 bases outside the gene matches. Germline values: CDR1 SQVTM, CDR2 ANQGSEA. The CDR3 has 14 residues.

This clonotype was observed a handful of times. The chain recombines TRBV29-1 with TRBJ2-1; 8 bases line up with TRBD2. V lost 1 base, J lost 6 bases, and 14 bases stayed unmatched. Germline assignment: CDR1 SQVTM and CDR2 ANQGSEA. The length of the CDR3 is 17 residues. Here the CDR3 reads CSVEGVERGIRGNEQFF. CDR3 coding DNA: TGCAGCGTTGAAGGGGTTGAGCGGGGGATTAGAGGCAATGAGCAGTTCTTC.

The chain carries TRBV19 and TRBJ2-2; D is uncertain. The germline V and J ends were trimmed by 4 bases and 3 bases, with 3 bases remaining between them. The CDR3 has 12 residues. The germline CDR1 and CDR2 sequences are LNHDA and SQIVND (reference sequence). CDR3 nucleotide sequence: TGTGCCAGTAGTAGGGACACCGGGGAGCTGTTTTTT. It encodes CASSRDTGELFF.

The rearrangement links TRBV29-1 to TRBJ1-2, with 9 bases identical to TRBD1. The ends lost 5 bases at V and 4 bases at J; junction bases unmatched: 2. This CDR3 has 12 amino acids. CDR1 and CDR2 (germline): SQVTM, ANQGSEA. CDR3 coding DNA: TGCAGCGTTTCGACAGGGGGCTATGGCTACACCTTC. Its translation is CSVSTGGYGYTF.

V is TRBV6-1 and J is TRBJ2-7; D is uncertain. V lost 6 bases and J 7 bases, leaving 16 bases between the germline ends. There are 13 residues in the CDR3. Looked up from germline, CDR1 is MNHNS and CDR2 is SASEGT. The CDR3 DNA reads TGTGCCAGCAGCCTAACCAACGACCGGGAGCAGTACTTC. Its translation: CASSLTNDREQYF.